The clone carrying this T cell receptor beta chain was counted only a few times. Antigen specificity is unknown. Expressed TCRB transcripts were sequenced because the entire RNA isolate underwent reverse transcription. About 3.5 million reads, on average, came from each naive, central memory and regulatory T cell sample. The protocol was immunoSEQ multiplex PCR, while the TCRdb copy is restricted to in-frame clones and leaves out a portion. This table holds nearly 250,000 clones, 12% to 15% found once. The data were taken from a study of beta chain features in type 1 diabetes. Study-wide background: Patients did not differ from healthy donors in age, gender or cell yield.

With 5 bases removed from V and 0 bases from J, the gap between germline ends came to 13 bases. Germline lookup yields CDR1 MNHEY and CDR2 SVGAGI. There are 15 residues in the CDR3. CD4+ cells of the naive, central memory, regulatory and stem cell-like memory types were sorted via CD45RO/CCR7/CD25/CD127/CD95/CD27. Regarding the study as a whole: In type 1 diabetes patients, VDJ junctions had fewer insertions; deletions at these junctions were more frequent.

This TCR was sampled from a woman aged 40 to 50 in good health. Source material: naive CD4+ T cells from blood. The chain is built from TRBV6-5 and TRBJ1-1, with D perhaps TRBD1 (5 bases). The CDR3 loop is CASSHGGGMNTEAFF. The CDR3, as DNA: TGTGCCAGCAGTCACGGCGGGGGTATGAACACTGAAGCTTTCTTT.